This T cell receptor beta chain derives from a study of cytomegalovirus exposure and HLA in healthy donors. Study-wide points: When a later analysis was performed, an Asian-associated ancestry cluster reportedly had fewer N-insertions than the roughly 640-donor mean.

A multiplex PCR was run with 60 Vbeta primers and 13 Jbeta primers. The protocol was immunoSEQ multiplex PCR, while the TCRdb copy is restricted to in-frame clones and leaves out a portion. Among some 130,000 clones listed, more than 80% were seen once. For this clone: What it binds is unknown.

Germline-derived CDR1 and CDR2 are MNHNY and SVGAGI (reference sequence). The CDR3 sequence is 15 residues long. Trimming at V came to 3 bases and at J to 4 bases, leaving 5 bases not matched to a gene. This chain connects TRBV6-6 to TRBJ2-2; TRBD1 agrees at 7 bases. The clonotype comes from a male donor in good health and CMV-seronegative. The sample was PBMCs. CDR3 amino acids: CASSYDRAGTGELFF. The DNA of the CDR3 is TGTGCCAGCAGTTATGACAGGGCCGGCACCGGGGAGCTGTTTTTT.